The 11 T cell receptor beta chains presented below share a single source sample, sequenced in a study of shared clonotypes between healthy human individuals. Naivety among CD8 cells was defined by CD45RO negativity and positive CCR7 selection, thereby excluding terminally differentiated effector memory CD45RA+ cells. Clones were sequenced by immunoSEQ multiplex PCR, and TCRdb holds only the in-frame ones, with some missing. The sample shows millions of clones, about 95% of them seen only once. The sequencing sample was made of naive CD8+ T cells sorted from blood. Source of these receptors: a man aged 18 to 29 in good health.

As regards this clone: The sample holds other DNA sequences that translate to the same CDR3. CDR3 sequence: CASSLSPGAGNQPQHF. CDR3 sequence (DNA): TGTGCCAGCAGTTTATCACCAGGGGCGGGCAATCAGCCCCAGCATTTT. The J gene is TRBJ1-5, the V gene TRBV27, with a weak D call TRBD1 (6 bases). The CDR3 consists of 16 residues. Between the trimmed V and J ends, which lost 0 bases and 2 bases, there was a span of 11 bases. CDR1 MNHEY and CDR2 SMNVEV come from the germline V gene (reference sequence).

The V and J genes are TRBV19 and TRBJ2-5, with 8 bases that match TRBD1. This CDR3 region has 17 residues. After removal of 3 bases from V and 2 bases from J, the junction contained 11 bases not matched to a gene. The V gene's germline CDR1 is LNHDA and CDR2 SQIVND (reference sequence). As DNA, the CDR3 is TGTGCCAGTAGTATTTCCGGGACAGGTTGGTTTCAAGAGACCCAGTACTTC. Protein product: CASSISGTGWFQETQYF.

V gene TRBV7-9 combines with J gene TRBJ1-2, with a possible D match to TRBD1 (6 bases). CDR1 SEHNR and CDR2 FQNEAQ come from the germline V gene (reference sequence). Trimming took off 3 bases at V and 7 bases at J, with 9 bases between the two ends. The CDR3 length is 12 residues. CDR3 DNA sequence: TGTGCCAGCAGCTTTCTGGACAGTGGCTACACCTTC. It is translated as CASSFLDSGYTF.

Only one count was recorded for this clone. V is TRBV6-7 and J is TRBJ2-5; D might be TRBD1 (5 bases). TRBV6-7 counts as an open reading frame of uncertain function. The CDR3 loop spans 13 amino acids. The V end lost 4 bases, the J end lost 5 bases, and 11 bases lay between the germline ends. DNA for the CDR3: TGTGCCAGCAGTTGTGGGGCACAGGAGACCCAGTACTTC. Its protein is CASSCGAQETQYF.

The V and J genes are TRBV6-6 and TRBJ1-1, with D hard to call. The V and J ends lost 6 bases and 8 bases respectively, with 7 bases between them. The CDR3 is made up of 10 amino acids. Per the germline V gene, CDR1 is MNHNY and CDR2 is SVGAGI (reference sequence). The CDR3 is CASSLGEAFF. DNA for the CDR3: TGTGCCAGCAGCCTTGGGGAAGCTTTCTTT.

This clone was observed a single time. The rearrangement joins TRBV7-9 to TRBJ1-1; D call uncertain. V gave up 8 bases and J gave up 7 bases, with 11 bases separating them. Germline CDR1 and CDR2: SEHNR and FQNEAQ (reference sequence). The CDR3 covers 11 residues. CDR3 in amino acids: CASPQKGEAFF. The CDR3 region has the DNA TGTGCCAGCCCCCAGAAGGGTGAAGCTTTCTTT.

The chain carries TRBV5-6 and TRBJ2-7; tentative D call: TRBD1 (5 bases). V was trimmed by 2 bases and J by 3 bases, leaving 15 bases between them. CDR3 length: 15 residues. Per germline, CDR1 SGHDT and CDR2 YYEEEE. The CDR3 loop reads CASSFIQAGRYEQYF. CDR3 bases: TGTGCCAGCAGCTTTATACAGGCCGGGCGCTACGAGCAGTACTTC.

This chain uses TRBV5-6 with TRBJ1-3; D not resolved. V was pared by 0 bases and J by 0 bases, with 7 bases between. The germline gives CDR1 SGHDT, CDR2 YYEEEE. This CDR3 spans 15 amino acids. This CDR3 is CASSLAGFSGNTIYF. CDR3 DNA: TGTGCCAGCAGCTTGGCCGGATTCTCTGGAAACACCATATATTTT.

The V and J genes are TRBV10-3 and TRBJ2-5; the D is unclear. CDR3 length: 14 amino acids. Germline V CDR1 and CDR2: ENHRY, SYGVKD. Trimming stripped 4 bases from V and 5 bases from J, with 14 bases between. The CDR3, as DNA: TGTGCCATCAGTGGGGGATATTCCGATGAGACCCAGTACTTC. Translated, it gives CAISGGYSDETQYF.

This rearrangement joins TRBV10-2 to TRBJ1-5; tentative D call: TRBD1 (5 bases). The germline CDR1 and CDR2 sequences are WSHSY and SAAADI. CDR3 length equals 15 residues. The V and J ends lost 8 bases and 2 bases respectively, with 16 bases between them. The DNA for the CDR3 is TGCGCCAGCGGGGACGGAGGGATGGGCAATCAGCCCCAGCATTTT. Translated, it gives CASGDGGMGNQPQHF.

Concerning this clone itself: This specimen includes other DNA sequences encoding the same CDR3. The V and J genes are TRBV9 and TRBJ2-7, with 9 bases aligning to TRBD1. Germline CDR1 and CDR2: SGDLS and YYNGEE. The CDR3 is made up of 14 amino acids. The J segment lost 4 bases and the V segment lost 2 bases, leaving 4 bases of the junction unmatched. The CDR3 loop reads CASSVGDRVYEQYF. DNA of the CDR3: TGTGCCAGCAGCGTTGGGGACAGGGTATACGAGCAGTACTTC.